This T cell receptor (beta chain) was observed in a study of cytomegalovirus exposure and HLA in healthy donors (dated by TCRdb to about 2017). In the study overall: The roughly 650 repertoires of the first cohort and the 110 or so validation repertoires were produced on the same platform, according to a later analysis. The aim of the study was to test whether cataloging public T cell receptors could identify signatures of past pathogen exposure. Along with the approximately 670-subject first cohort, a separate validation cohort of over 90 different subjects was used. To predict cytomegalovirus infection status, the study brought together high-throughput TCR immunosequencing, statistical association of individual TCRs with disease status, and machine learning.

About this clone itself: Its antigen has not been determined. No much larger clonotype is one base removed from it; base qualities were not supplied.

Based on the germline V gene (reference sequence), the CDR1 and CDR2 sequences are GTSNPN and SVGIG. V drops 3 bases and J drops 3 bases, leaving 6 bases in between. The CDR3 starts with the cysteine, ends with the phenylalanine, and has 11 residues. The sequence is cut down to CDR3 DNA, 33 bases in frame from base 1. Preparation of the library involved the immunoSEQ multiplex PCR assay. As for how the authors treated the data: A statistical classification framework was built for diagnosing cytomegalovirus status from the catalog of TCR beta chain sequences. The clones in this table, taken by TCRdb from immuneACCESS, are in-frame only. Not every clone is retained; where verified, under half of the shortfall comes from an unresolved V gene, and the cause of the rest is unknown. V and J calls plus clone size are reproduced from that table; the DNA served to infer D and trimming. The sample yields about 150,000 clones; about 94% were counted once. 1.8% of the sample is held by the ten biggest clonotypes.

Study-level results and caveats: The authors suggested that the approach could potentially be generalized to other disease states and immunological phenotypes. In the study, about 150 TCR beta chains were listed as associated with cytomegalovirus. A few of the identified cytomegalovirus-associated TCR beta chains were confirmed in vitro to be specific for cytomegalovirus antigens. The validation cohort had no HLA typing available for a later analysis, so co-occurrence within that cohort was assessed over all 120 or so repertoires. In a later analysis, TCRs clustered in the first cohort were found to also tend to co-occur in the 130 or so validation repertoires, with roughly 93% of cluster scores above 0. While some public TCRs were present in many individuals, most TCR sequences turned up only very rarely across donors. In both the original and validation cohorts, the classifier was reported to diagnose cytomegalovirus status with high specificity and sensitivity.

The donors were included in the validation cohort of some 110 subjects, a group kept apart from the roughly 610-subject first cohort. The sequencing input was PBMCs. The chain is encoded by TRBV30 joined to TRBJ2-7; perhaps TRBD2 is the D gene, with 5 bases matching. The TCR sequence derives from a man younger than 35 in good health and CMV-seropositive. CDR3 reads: CAWSRDYEQYF. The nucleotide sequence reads TGTGCCTGGAGCCGGGACTACGAGCAGTACTTC. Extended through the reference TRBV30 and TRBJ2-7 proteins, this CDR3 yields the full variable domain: SQTIHQWPATLVQPVGSPLSLECTVEGTSNPNLYWYRQAAGRGLQLLFYSVGIGQISSEVPQNLSASRPQDRQFILSSKKLLLSDSGFYLCAWSRDYEQYFGPGTRLTVT.